Detailed here is one T cell receptor beta chain. The investigators reverse transcribed all of the isolated RNA, so they sequenced expressed TCRB transcripts. Only in-frame clones appear in the TCRdb table, and some are missing; sequencing was by immunoSEQ multiplex PCR. The repertoire holds some 360,000 clones, with around 20% as singletons. These data come from a study of beta chain features in type 1 diabetes. Study details: Sorted cells numbering 107,917,701 were examined across all samples.

The authors sorted CD4+ naive, central memory, regulatory and stem cell-like memory cells via CD45RO/CCR7/CD25/CD127/CD95/CD27. V trimming: 4 bases; J trimming: 3 bases; junction bases outside the gene matches: 10. CDR1 SGDLS and CDR2 YYNGEE come from the germline V gene. The length of the CDR3 is 16 residues. The chain carries TRBV9 and TRBJ2-7, with TRBD1 matching 10 bases. Sequencing was performed on naive CD4+ T cells from blood. This receptor was identified in a woman aged 18-35 years in good health. CDR3 DNA: TGTGCCAGCAGCCCTTCGGGGACAGGGGTCGTCTACGAGCAGTACTTC. Translation gives CASSPSGTGVVYEQYF. Full variable domain (outside the CDR3, taken from reference TRBV9 and TRBJ2-7): DSGVTQTPKHLITATGQRVTLRCSPRSGDLSVYWYQQSLDQGLQFLIQYYNGEERAKGNILERFSAQQFPDLHSELNLSSLELGDSALYFCASSPSGTGVVYEQYFGPGTRLTVT.